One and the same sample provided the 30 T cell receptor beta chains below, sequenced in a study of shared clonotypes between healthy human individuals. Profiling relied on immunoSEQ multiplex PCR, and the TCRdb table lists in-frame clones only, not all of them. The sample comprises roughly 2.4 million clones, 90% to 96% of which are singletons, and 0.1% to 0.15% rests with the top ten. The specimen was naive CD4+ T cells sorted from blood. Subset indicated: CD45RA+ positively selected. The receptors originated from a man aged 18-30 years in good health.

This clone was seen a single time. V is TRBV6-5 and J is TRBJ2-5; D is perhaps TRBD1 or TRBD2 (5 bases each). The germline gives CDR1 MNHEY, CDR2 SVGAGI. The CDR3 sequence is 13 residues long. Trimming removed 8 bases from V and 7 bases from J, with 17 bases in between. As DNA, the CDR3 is TGTGCCAGCGCCCGGGTGGGGGACGTGACCCAGTACTTC. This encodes CASARVGDVTQYF.

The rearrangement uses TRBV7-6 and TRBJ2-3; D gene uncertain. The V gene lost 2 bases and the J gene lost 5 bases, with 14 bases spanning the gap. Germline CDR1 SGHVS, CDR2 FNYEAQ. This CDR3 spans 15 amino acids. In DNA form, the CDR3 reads TGTGCCAGCAGCTTAAGTCGTCCCCCCGGAGATACGCAGTATTTT. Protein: CASSLSRPPGDTQYF.

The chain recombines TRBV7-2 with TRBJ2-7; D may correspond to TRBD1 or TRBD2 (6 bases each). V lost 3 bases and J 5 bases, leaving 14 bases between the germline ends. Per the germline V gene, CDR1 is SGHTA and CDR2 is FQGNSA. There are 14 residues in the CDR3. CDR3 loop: CASSFWGALDEQYF. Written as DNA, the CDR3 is TGTGCCAGCAGCTTCTGGGGGGCGCTGGACGAGCAGTACTTC.

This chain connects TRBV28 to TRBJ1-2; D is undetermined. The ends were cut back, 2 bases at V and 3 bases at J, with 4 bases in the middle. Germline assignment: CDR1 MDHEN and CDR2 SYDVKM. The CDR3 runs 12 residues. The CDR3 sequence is CASSLQDYGYTF. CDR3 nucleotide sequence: TGTGCCAGCAGTTTACAGGACTATGGCTACACCTTC.

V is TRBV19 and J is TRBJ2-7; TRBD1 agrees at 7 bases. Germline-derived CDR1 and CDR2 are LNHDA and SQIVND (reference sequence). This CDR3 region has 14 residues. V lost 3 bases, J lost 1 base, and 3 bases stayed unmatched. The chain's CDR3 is CASSMSTGSYEQYF. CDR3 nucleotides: TGTGCCAGTAGTATGTCGACAGGGTCCTACGAGCAGTACTTC.

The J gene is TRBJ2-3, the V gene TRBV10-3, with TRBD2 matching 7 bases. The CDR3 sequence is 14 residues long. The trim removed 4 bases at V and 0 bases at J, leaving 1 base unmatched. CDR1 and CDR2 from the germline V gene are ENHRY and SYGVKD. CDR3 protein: CAISARESTDTQYF. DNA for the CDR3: TGTGCCATCAGTGCGCGGGAGAGCACAGATACGCAGTATTTT.

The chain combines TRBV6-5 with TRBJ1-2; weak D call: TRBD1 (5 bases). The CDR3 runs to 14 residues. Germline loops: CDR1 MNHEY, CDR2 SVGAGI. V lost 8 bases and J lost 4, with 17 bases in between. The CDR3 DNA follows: TGTGCCAGCTCCCCCCAGGGAGGACTCTATGGCTACACCTTC. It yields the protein CASSPQGGLYGYTF.

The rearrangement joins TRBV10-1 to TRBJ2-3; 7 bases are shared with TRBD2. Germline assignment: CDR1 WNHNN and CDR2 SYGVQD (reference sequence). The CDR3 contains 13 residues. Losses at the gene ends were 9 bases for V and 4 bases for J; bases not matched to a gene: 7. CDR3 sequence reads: CASAASGPDTQYF. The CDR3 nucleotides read TGCGCCAGTGCGGCTAGCGGTCCAGATACGCAGTATTTT.

CDR3 sequence (DNA): TGTGCCAGCTCACTCCGACGAGTAGGTGATCTTAGTATGAACACTGAAGCTTTCTTT. Protein product: CASSLRRVGDLSMNTEAFF. The chain joins TRBV18 to TRBJ1-1; no firm D call. V shed 4 bases and J shed 0 bases, with 24 bases lying between them. The CDR3 is 19 residues long. Looked up from germline, CDR1 is KGHSH and CDR2 is LQKENI.

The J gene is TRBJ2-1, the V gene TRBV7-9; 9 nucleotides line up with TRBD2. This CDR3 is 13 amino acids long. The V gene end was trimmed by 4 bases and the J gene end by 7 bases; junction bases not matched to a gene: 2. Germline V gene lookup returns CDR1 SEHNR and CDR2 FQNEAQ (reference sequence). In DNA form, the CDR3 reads TGTGCCAGCAGCTGGACTAGCGTTAATGAGCAGTTCTTC. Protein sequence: CASSWTSVNEQFF.

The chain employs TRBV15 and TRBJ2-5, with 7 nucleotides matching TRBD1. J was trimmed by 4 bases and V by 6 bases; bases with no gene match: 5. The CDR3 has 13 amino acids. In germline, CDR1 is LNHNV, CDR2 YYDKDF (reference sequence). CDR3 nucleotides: TGTGCCACCAGGTCGAGGGGGCGAGAGACCCAGTACTTC. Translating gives CATRSRGRETQYF.

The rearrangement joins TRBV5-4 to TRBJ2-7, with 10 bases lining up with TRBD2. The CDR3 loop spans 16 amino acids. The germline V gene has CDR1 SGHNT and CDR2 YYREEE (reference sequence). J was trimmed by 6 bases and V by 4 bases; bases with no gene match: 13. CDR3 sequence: CASSPGSGRGVVEQYF. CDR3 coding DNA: TGTGCCAGCAGCCCGGGGAGCGGGAGGGGAGTCGTCGAGCAGTACTTC.

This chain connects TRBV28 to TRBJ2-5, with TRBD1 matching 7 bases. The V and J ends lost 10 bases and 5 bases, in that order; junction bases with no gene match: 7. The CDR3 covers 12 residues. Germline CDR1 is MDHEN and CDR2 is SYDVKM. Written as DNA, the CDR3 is TGTGCCACGAGACAGGGTTGGGAGACCCAGTACTTC. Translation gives CATRQGWETQYF.

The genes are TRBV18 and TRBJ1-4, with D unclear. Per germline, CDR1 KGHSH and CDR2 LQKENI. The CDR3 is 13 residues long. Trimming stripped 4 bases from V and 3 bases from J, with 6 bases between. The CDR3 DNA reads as TGTGCCAGCTCACAACCCCCTAATGAAAAACTGTTTTTT. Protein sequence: CASSQPPNEKLFF.

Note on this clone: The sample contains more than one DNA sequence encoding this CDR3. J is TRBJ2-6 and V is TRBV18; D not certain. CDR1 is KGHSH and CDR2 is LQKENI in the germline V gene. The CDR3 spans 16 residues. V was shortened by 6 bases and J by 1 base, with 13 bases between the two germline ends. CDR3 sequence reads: CASSPLPGSGANVLTF. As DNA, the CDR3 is TGTGCCAGCTCCCCTCTCCCAGGATCTGGGGCCAACGTCCTGACTTTC.

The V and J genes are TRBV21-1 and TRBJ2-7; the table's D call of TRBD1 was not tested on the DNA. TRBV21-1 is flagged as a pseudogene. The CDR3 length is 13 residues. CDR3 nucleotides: TGTGCCAGCAGACTCAGGGTATCCTACGAGCAGTACTTC. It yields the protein CASRLRVSYEQYF.

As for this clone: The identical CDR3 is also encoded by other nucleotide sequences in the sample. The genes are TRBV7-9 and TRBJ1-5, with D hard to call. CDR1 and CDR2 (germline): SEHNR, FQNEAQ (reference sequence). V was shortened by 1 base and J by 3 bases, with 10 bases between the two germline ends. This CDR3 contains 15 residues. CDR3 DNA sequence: TGTGCCAGCAGCTTAGATGGTGTATCCAATCAGCCCCAGCATTTT. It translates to CASSLDGVSNQPQHF.

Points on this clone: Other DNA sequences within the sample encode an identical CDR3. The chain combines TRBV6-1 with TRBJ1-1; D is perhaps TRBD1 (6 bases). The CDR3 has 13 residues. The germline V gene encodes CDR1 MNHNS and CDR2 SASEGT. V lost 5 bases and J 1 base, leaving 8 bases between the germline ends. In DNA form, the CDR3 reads TGTGCCAGCAGTTTAGGGGGGAACACTGAAGCTTTCTTT. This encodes CASSLGGNTEAFF.

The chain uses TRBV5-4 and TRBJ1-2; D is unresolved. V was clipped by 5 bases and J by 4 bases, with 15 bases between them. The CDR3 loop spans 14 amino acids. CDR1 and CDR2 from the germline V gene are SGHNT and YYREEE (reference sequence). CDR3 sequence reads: CASRDSLHGYGYTF. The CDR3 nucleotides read TGTGCCAGCAGAGACTCCTTGCACGGCTATGGCTACACCTTC.

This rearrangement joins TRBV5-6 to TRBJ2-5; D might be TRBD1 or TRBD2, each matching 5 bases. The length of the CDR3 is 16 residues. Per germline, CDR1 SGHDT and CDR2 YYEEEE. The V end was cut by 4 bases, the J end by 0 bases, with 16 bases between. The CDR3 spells CASSAGTGRYQETQYF. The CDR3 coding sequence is TGTGCCAGCAGCGCAGGGACCGGCAGGTACCAAGAGACCCAGTACTTC.

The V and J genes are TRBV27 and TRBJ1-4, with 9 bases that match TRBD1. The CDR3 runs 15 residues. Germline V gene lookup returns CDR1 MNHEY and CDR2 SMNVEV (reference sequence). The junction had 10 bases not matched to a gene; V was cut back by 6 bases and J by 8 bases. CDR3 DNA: TGTGCCAGCAGCCCCTTGGGGACAGGGAACGAAAAACTGTTTTTT. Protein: CASSPLGTGNEKLFF.

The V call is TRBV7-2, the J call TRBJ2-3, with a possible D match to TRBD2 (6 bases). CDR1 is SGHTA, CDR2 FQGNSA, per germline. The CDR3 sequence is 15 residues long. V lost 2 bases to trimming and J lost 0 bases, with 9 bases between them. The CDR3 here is CASSLTGRSTDTQYF. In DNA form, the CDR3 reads TGTGCCAGCAGCTTAACTGGGAGGAGCACAGATACGCAGTATTTT.

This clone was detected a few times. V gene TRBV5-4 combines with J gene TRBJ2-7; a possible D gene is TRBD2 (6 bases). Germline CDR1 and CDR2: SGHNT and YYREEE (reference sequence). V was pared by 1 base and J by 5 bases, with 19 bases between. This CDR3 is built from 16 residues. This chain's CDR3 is CASSLIARGGVDEQYF. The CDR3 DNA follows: TGTGCCAGCAGCTTGATAGCCCGAGGAGGGGTTGACGAGCAGTACTTC.

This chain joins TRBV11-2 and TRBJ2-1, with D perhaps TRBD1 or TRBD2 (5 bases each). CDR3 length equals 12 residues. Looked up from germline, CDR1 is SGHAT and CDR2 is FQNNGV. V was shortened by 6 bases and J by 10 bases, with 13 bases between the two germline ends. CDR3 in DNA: TGTGCCAGCAGTCCCGGGGCAGGGGAGCAGTTCTTC. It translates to CASSPGAGEQFF.

CDR3 protein: CASRGGLNTEAFF. CDR3 sequence (DNA): TGTGCCAGCAGGGGGGGGCTGAACACTGAAGCTTTCTTT. The chain employs TRBV6-1 and TRBJ1-1; the D gene is possibly TRBD1 (6 bases). Between the trimmed V and J ends, which lost 6 bases and 0 bases, there was a span of 8 bases. Germline CDR1 MNHNS, CDR2 SASEGT. This CDR3 is 13 amino acids long.

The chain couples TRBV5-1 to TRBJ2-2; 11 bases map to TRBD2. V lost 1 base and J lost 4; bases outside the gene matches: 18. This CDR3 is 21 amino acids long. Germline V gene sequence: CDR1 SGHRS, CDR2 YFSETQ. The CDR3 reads CASSLTRLAGLSGDSTGELFF. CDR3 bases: TGCGCCAGCAGCTTGACTCGACTAGCGGGATTGAGTGGGGATAGCACCGGGGAGCTGTTTTTT. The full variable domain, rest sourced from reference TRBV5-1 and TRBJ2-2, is KAGVTQTPRYLIKTRGQQVTLSCSPISGHRSVSWYQQTPGQGLQFLFEYFSETQRNKGNFPGRFSGRQFSNSRSEMNVSTLELGDSALYLCASSLTRLAGLSGDSTGELFFGEGSRLTVL.

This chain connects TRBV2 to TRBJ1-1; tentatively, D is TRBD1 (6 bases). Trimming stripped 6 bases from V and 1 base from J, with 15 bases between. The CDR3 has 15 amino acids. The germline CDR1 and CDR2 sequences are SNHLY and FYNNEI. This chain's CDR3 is CASSGQSLQNTEAFF. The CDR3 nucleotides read TGTGCCAGCAGCGGACAGAGCCTCCAGAACACTGAAGCTTTCTTT.

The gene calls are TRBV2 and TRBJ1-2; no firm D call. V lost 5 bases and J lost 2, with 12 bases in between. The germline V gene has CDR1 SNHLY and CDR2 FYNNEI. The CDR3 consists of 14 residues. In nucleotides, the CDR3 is TGTGCCAGCAGTATGGACTCTTCAAACTATGGCTACACCTTC. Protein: CASSMDSSNYGYTF.

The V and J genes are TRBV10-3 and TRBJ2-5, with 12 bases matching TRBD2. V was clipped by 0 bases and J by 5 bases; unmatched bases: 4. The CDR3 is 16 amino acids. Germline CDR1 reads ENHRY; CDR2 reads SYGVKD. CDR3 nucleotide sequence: TGTGCCATCAGTGAGTCGTCTAGCGGGAGGGAGGAGACCCAGTACTTC. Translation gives CAISESSSGREETQYF.

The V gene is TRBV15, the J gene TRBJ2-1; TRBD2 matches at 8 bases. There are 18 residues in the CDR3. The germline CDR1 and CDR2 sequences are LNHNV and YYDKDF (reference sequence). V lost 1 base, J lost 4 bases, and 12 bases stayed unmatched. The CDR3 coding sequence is TGTGCCACCAGCAGAGTACTAGCGGCCTCGTATGGGTACAATGAGCAGTTCTTC. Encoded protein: CATSRVLAASYGYNEQFF.